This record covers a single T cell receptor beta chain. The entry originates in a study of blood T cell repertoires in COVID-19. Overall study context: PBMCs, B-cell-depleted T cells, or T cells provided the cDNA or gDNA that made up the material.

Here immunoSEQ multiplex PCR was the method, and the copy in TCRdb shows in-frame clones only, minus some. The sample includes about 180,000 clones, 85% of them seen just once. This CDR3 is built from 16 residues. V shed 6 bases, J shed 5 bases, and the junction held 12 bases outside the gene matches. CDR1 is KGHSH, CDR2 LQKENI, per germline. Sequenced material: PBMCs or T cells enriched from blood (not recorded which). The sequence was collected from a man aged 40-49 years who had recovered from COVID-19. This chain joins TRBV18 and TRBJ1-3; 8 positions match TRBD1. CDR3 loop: CASSPTLRGLRNTIYF. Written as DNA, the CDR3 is TGTGCCAGCTCCCCTACCCTCAGGGGGCTACGAAACACCATATATTTT. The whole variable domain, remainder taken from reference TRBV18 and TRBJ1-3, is NAGVMQNPRHLVRRRGQEARLRCSPMKGHSHVYWYRQLPEEGLKFMVYLQKENIIDESGMPKERFSAEFPKEGPSILRIQQVVRGDSAAYFCASSPTLRGLRNTIYFGEGSWLTVV.